The clone carrying this T cell receptor beta chain was seen at least ten times. The target antigen is unknown. The sample is drawn from a study of CD8 T cells in ankylosing spondylitis. Points from the study as a whole: Within matched ankylosing spondylitis synovial fluid, disease-linked clones were reportedly significantly enriched. Among TCR beta sequences, a motif of under ten highly homologous variants appeared characteristic of ankylosing spondylitis blood. Peripheral blood samples showed relatively rare disease-linked clones, and these clones were CD8+.

This CDR3 contains 14 residues. Trimming left V 4 bases short and J 1 base short, with 11 bases between. The germline V gene has CDR1 SGHRS and CDR2 YFSETQ. Quantitative barcoded 5'-RACE was used to prepare TCR beta libraries. TCRdb used MiXCR to reprocess the 5' RACE reads, holding one entry per CDR3 protein. The sample gives a few hundred thousand distinct CDR3 sequences, 9.5% to 12% of which show up once; 6% to 8.5% is in the top ten. The receptor was derived from a male donor with ankylosing spondylitis or in good health (not recorded which). The chain links TRBV5-1 to TRBJ1-1, with D possibly being TRBD1 (6 bases). The sequenced material came from blood, either unsorted or a sorted T cell fraction (not recorded which). The chain's CDR3 is CASSGGHTNTEAFF. The CDR3, as DNA: TGCGCCAGCAGCGGGGGACATACGAACACTGAAGCTTTCTTT.